The 8 T cell receptor beta chains in this list originate from one sample, sequenced in a study of CD8 T cells in Susac syndrome. Reverse transcription of roughly 0.45 to 1 ug RNA used random hexamers. Using its own MiXCR run on the immunoSEQ multiplex PCR reads, TCRdb lists one record per CDR3 protein. The sample contains roughly 120,000 distinct CDR3 sequences, roughly 95% of which appear only once. Sequences were obtained from CD4+ T cells from PBMCs. The receptors were sampled from a human donor in good health.

This chain uses TRBV2 with TRBJ1-2; no definite D call. The V gene lost 4 bases and the J gene lost 6 bases, with 12 bases spanning the gap. The CDR3 is made up of 13 amino acids. CDR1 and CDR2 from the germline V gene are SNHLY and FYNNEI. The CDR3 spells CASSVRGGDGYTF. The DNA of the CDR3 is TGTGCCAGCAGTGTACGGGGAGGCGATGGCTACACCTTC.

V is TRBV2 and J is TRBJ2-6; D unclear. The V end lost 6 bases, the J end lost 1 base, and 13 bases lay between the germline ends. The CDR3 spans 16 residues. Germline lookup yields CDR1 SNHLY and CDR2 FYNNEI. The CDR3 DNA reads TGTGCCAGCAGCCGCTTCCTAGGGTCTGGGGCCAACGTCCTGACTTTC. This encodes CASSRFLGSGANVLTF.

The rearrangement joins TRBV29-1 to TRBJ1-1; 7 nucleotides line up with TRBD1. V shed 7 bases, J shed 1 base, and the junction held 6 bases outside the gene matches. The germline V gene encodes CDR1 SQVTM and CDR2 ANQGSEA. The CDR3 totals 13 residues. The CDR3 loop is CSAWTGWNTEAFF. Written as DNA, the CDR3 is TGCAGCGCTTGGACAGGCTGGAACACTGAAGCTTTCTTT.

The rearrangement links TRBV12-3 or TRBV12-4 to TRBJ2-4; a possible D gene is TRBD2 (6 bases). V was trimmed by 5 bases and J by 0 bases, leaving 11 bases between them. This CDR3 spans 15 amino acids. The DNA of the CDR3 is TGTGCCAGCAGTCACAGAGCGGGAGCCAAAAACATTCAGTACTTC. It is translated as CASSHRAGAKNIQYF.

CDR3 region: CASAGTGYEQYF. The CDR3 DNA follows: TGTGCCAGCGCCGGGACAGGTTACGAGCAGTACTTC. The chain joins TRBV2 to TRBJ2-7; 8 bases match TRBD1. CDR1 is SNHLY and CDR2 is FYNNEI in the germline V gene. This CDR3 has 12 amino acids. The ends lost 8 bases at V and 4 bases at J; junction bases unmatched: 4.

This clonotype was seen only a few times. The chain carries TRBV13 and TRBJ2-5; D is unresolved. The CDR3 spans 14 residues. Trimming pared 5 bases from V and 1 base from J, leaving 11 bases between. The V gene's germline CDR1 is PRHDT and CDR2 FYEKMQ (reference sequence). The CDR3 here is CASSPLRAQETQYF. CDR3 in DNA: TGTGCCAGCAGCCCATTAAGGGCCCAAGAGACCCAGTACTTC.

This chain connects TRBV6-2 or TRBV6-3 to TRBJ1-5; TRBD1 matches at 7 bases. CDR3 length: 13 amino acids. Trimming removed 10 bases from V and 5 bases from J; junction bases left unmatched: 8. Germline V CDR1 and CDR2: MNHEY, SVGEGT. Here the CDR3 DNA reads TGTGCCACCGAACGACAGGGAGATCAGCCCCAGCATTTT. Its translation is CATERQGDQPQHF.

This chain connects TRBV28 to TRBJ1-1; 10 nucleotides agree with TRBD1. The germline CDR1 and CDR2 sequences are MDHEN and SYDVKM. Trimming at V came to 5 bases and at J to 3 bases, leaving 6 bases not matched to a gene. The CDR3 covers 15 residues. CDR3 in DNA: TGTGCCAGCAGTAGACAGGGGGCCGGAGACACTGAAGCTTTCTTT. It yields the protein CASSRQGAGDTEAFF.